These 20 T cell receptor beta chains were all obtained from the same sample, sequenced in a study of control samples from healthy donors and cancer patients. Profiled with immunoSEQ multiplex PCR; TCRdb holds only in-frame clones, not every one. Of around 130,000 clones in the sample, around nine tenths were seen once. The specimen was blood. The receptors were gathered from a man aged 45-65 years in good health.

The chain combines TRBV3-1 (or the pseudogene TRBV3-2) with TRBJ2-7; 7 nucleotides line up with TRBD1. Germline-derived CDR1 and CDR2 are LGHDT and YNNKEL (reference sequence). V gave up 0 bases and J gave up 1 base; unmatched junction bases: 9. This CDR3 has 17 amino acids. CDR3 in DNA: TGTGCCAGCAGCCAAGAAACCACCGGGACAGCTTCCTACGAGCAGTACTTC. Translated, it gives CASSQETTGTASYEQYF.

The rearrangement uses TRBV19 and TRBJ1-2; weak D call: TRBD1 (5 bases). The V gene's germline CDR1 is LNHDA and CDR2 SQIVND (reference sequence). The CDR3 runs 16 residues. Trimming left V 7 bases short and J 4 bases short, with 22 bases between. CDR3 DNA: TGTGCCAGTAACTGGGACGGGACGGAGGATTTCTATGGCTACACCTTC. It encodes CASNWDGTEDFYGYTF.

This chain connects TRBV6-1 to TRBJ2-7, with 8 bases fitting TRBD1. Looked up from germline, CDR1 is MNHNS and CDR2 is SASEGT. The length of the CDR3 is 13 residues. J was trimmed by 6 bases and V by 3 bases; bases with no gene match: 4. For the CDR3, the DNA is TGTGCCAGCAGTGAGACAGGGGAGAGCGAGCAGTACTTC. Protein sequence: CASSETGESEQYF.

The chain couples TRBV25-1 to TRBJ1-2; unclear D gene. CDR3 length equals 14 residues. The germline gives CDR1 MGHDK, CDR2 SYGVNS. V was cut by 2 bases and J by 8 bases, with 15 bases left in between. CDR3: CASSEDGLGGGYTF. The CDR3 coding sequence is TGTGCCAGCAGTGAAGACGGTCTCGGCGGAGGCTACACCTTC.

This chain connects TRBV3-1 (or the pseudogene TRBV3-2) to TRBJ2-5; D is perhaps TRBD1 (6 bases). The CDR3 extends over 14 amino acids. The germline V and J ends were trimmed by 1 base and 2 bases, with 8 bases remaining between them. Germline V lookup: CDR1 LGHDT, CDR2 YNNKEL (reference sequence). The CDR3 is CASSQGTAQETQYF. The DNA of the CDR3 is TGTGCCAGCAGCCAAGGGACAGCACAAGAGACCCAGTACTTC.

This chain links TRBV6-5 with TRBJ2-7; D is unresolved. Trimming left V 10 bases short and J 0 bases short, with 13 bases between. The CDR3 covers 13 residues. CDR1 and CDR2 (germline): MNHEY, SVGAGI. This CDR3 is CATEATISYEQYF. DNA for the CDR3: TGTGCCACCGAGGCGACAATCTCCTACGAGCAGTACTTC.

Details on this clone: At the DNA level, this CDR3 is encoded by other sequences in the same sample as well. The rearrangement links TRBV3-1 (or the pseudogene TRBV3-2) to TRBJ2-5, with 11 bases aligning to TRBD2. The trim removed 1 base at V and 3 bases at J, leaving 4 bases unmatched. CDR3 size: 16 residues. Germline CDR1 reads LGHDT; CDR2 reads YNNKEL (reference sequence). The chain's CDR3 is CASSQGIAGGKETQYF. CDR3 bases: TGTGCCAGCAGCCAAGGAATAGCGGGGGGGAAAGAGACCCAGTACTTC.

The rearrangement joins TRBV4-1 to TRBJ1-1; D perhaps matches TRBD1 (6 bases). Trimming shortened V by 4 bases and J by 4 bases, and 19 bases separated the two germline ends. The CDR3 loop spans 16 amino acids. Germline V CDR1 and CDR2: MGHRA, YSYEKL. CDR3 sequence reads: CASSPTLGAGGTEAFF. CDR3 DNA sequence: TGCGCCAGCAGCCCAACCTTGGGGGCTGGTGGCACTGAAGCTTTCTTT.

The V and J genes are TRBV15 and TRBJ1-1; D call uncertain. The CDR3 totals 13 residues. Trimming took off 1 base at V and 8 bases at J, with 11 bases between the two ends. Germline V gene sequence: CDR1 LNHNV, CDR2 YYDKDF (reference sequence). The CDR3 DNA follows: TGTGCCACCAGCAGAGTACGGGCTGTAGAAGCTTTCTTT. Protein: CATSRVRAVEAFF.

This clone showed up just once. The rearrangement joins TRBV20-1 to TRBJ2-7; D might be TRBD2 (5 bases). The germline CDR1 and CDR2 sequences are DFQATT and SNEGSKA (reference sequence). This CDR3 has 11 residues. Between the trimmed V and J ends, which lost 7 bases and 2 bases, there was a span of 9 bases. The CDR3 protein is CSGGITYEQYF. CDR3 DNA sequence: TGCAGTGGAGGGATAACCTACGAGCAGTACTTC.

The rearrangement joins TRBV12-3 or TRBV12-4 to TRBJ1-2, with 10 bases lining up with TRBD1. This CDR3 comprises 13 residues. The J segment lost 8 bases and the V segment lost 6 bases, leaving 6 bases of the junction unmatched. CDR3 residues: CASRGGTGEGYTF. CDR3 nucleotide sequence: TGTGCCAGCAGGGGGGGGACAGGGGAAGGCTACACCTTC.

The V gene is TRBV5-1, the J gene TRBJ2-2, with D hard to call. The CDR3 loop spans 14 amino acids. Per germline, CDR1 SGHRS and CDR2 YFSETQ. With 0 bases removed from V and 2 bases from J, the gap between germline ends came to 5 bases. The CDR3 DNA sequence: TGCGCCAGCAGCTTGGGACCAAACACCGGGGAGCTGTTTTTT. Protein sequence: CASSLGPNTGELFF.

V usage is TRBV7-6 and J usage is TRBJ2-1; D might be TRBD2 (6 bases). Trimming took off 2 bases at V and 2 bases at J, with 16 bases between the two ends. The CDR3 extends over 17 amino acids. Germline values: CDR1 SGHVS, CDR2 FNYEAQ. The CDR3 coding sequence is TGTGCCAGCAGCTTATCCCAGACTAGGGGCCCCTACAATGAGCAGTTCTTC. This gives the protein CASSLSQTRGPYNEQFF.

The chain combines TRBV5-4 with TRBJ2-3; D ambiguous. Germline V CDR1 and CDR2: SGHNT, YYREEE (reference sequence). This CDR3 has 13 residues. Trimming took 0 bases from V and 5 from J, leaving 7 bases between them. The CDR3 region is CASSLVARDTQYF. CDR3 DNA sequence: TGTGCCAGCAGCTTGGTGGCCCGAGATACGCAGTATTTT.

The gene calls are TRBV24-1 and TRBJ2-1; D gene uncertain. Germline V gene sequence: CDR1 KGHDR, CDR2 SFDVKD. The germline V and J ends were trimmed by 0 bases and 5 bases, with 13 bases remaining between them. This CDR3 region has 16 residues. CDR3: CATSDLSRNLNNEQFF. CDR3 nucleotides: TGTGCCACCAGTGATTTGTCCAGGAACCTGAACAATGAGCAGTTCTTC.

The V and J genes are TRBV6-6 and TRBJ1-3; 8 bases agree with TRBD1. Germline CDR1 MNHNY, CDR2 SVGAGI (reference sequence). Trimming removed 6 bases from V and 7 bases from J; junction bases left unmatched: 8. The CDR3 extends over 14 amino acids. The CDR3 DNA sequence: TGTGCCAGCAGGCCTCCGGGACAGGATAACACCATATATTTT. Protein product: CASRPPGQDNTIYF.

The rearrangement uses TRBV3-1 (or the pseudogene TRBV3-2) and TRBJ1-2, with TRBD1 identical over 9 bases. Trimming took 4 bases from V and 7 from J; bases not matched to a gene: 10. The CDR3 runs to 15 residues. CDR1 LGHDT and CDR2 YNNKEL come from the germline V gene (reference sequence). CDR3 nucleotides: TGTGCCAGCAGCCTAGGGGGACAGGGAACTCGTGGCTACACCTTC. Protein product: CASSLGGQGTRGYTF.

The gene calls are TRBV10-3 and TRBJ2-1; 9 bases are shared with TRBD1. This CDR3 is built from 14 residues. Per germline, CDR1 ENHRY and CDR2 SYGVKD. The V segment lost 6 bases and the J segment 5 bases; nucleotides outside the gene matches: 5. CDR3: CAIRGTGSHNEQFF. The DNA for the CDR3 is TGTGCCATCAGAGGGACAGGGTCCCACAATGAGCAGTTCTTC.

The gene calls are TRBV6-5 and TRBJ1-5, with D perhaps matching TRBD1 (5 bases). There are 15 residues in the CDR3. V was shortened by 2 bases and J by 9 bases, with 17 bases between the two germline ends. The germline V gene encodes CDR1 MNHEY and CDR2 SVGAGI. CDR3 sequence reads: CASSYNGDGFLPQHF. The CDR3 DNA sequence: TGTGCCAGCAGTTACAATGGGGACGGGTTTTTGCCCCAGCATTTT.

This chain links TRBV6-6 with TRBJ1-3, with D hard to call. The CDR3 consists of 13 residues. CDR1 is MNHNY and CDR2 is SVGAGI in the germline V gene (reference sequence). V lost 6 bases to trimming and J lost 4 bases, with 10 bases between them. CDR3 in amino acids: CASSSQRGNTIYF. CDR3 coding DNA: TGTGCCAGCAGCAGCCAGAGAGGAAACACCATATATTTT.